The 26 T cell receptor beta chains listed next were all sequenced from one sample in a study of early T cells in non-severe SARS-CoV-2 infection. TCRdb analysed the 5' RACE reads with MiXCR anew, one entry per CDR3 protein. The repertoire has around 62,000 distinct CDR3 sequences, 9.5% to 15% of them found once; the top ten carry less than 4.5%. Sequencing was carried out using whole blood. These receptors all come from an adult who was a healthcare worker with PCR-confirmed SARS-CoV-2 infection or an uninfected control (not recorded which).

This clonotype showed up many times. J is TRBJ1-2 and V is TRBV11-2, with D possibly TRBD1 on 6 matching bases. The CDR3 totals 15 residues. Germline V gene lookup returns CDR1 SGHAT and CDR2 FQNNGV. The V end was cut by 0 bases, the J end by 4 bases, with 12 bases between. Here the CDR3 DNA reads TGTGCCAGCAGCTTAGAGAGAGGGGGAGGCTATGGCTACACCTTC. This gives the protein CASSLERGGGYGYTF.

This rearrangement joins TRBV9 to TRBJ2-3; 7 positions agree with TRBD2. Losses at the gene ends were 4 bases for V and 3 bases for J; bases not matched to a gene: 11. Germline V gene sequence: CDR1 SGDLS, CDR2 YYNGEE. The CDR3 covers 16 residues. Written as DNA, the CDR3 is TGTGCCAGCAGCCCCGGCGCGGGAGATAGGACAGATACGCAGTATTTT. This encodes CASSPGAGDRTDTQYF.

At least ten counts were recorded for this clonotype. V usage is TRBV7-6 and J usage is TRBJ2-7, with 9 bases lining up with TRBD1. Looked up from germline, CDR1 is SGHVS and CDR2 is FNYEAQ. The CDR3 length is 15 residues. The junction had 8 bases not matched to a gene; V was cut back by 5 bases and J by 3 bases. The CDR3 bases are TGTGCCAGCAGCCGCCGGGGACAGGGAATCTACGAGCAGTACTTC. Protein sequence: CASSRRGQGIYEQYF.

This clonotype was counted between two and nine times. The chain joins TRBV2 to TRBJ2-7, with 12 bases lining up with TRBD2. Germline CDR1 is SNHLY and CDR2 is FYNNEI. V was clipped by 4 bases and J by 3 bases; unmatched bases: 1. The CDR3 is made up of 14 amino acids. The CDR3 reads CASSASGRVYEQYF. CDR3 DNA sequence: TGTGCCAGCAGTGCTAGCGGGAGGGTCTACGAGCAGTACTTC.

This clonotype was seen many times. The chain is built from TRBV29-1 and TRBJ1-4; D remains unclear. This CDR3 is built from 13 residues. V was shortened by 7 bases and J by 1 base, with 10 bases between the two germline ends. Germline CDR1 and CDR2: SQVTM and ANQGSEA. The CDR3 region is CSGGLGTNEKLFF. The CDR3 region has the DNA TGCAGCGGGGGATTGGGAACTAATGAAAAACTGTTTTTT.

This clonotype was observed at least ten times. The chain combines TRBV6-2 or TRBV6-3 with TRBJ2-5; the D is unclear. Germline CDR1 reads MNHEY; CDR2 reads SVGEGT. V dropped 8 bases and J dropped 5 bases, with 9 bases sitting between them. The CDR3 contains 11 residues. The CDR3 DNA reads as TGTGCCAGCTCACCACAGGAGACCCAGTACTTC. Translated: CASSPQETQYF.

The gene calls are TRBV2 and TRBJ2-2; D is perhaps TRBD1 (6 bases). CDR1 and CDR2 from the germline V gene are SNHLY and FYNNEI. The CDR3 is 14 amino acids. The V end was cut by 8 bases, the J end by 0 bases, with 10 bases between. CDR3 in amino acids: CASLGQSNTGELFF. The CDR3 region has the DNA TGTGCCAGCCTTGGACAGTCGAACACCGGGGAGCTGTTTTTT.

The chain has TRBV9 and TRBJ1-1; D gene uncertain. Germline V gene lookup returns CDR1 SGDLS and CDR2 YYNGEE. The CDR3 is 15 residues long. V was cut by 0 bases and J by 1 base, with 10 bases left in between. CDR3 protein: CASSVGMMKNTEAFF. The CDR3 coding sequence is TGTGCCAGCAGCGTAGGGATGATGAAGAACACTGAAGCTTTCTTT.

This clonotype was observed at least ten times. The V and J genes are TRBV2 and TRBJ1-5; the D is unclear. CDR1 and CDR2 (germline): SNHLY, FYNNEI. The CDR3 covers 13 residues. Between the trimmed V and J ends, which lost 8 bases and 3 bases, there was a span of 11 bases. This CDR3 reads CASAGLPNQPQHF. The CDR3 nucleotides read TGTGCCAGCGCCGGGCTCCCCAATCAGCCCCAGCATTTT.

This clonotype showed up just a few times. CDR3 DNA sequence: TGTGCCAGCAGTTTCCGGCAGGGGGCTTACAATGAGCAGTTCTTC. It is translated as CASSFRQGAYNEQFF. The chain combines TRBV12-3 or TRBV12-4 with TRBJ2-1; 8 bases are a match to TRBD1. V lost 3 bases and J lost 4; bases outside the gene matches: 5. CDR3 length equals 15 residues.

The chain has TRBV10-3 and TRBJ2-1; D remains ambiguous. The ends were cut back, 3 bases at V and 0 bases at J, with 9 bases in the middle. The CDR3 covers 15 residues. Germline assignment: CDR1 ENHRY and CDR2 SYGVKD. The CDR3 sequence: CAISDAMLSYNEQFF. In DNA form, the CDR3 reads TGTGCCATCAGTGATGCTATGCTCTCCTACAATGAGCAGTTCTTC.

This clonotype was seen at least ten times. This chain joins TRBV11-2 and TRBJ2-2; D possibly corresponds to TRBD1 (5 bases). V lost 1 base and J 6 bases, leaving 9 bases between the germline ends. From germline, CDR1 is SGHAT and CDR2 FQNNGV. This CDR3 contains 14 residues. CDR3 sequence (DNA): TGTGCCAGCAGCTTAGTAGCAGGGTCCGGGGAGCTGTTTTTT. Translation gives CASSLVAGSGELFF.

This clonotype was seen a handful of times. The chain employs TRBV25-1 and TRBJ2-5, with TRBD1 matching 7 bases. V lost 6 bases to trimming and J lost 3 bases; unmatched junction nucleotides: 7. CDR1 and CDR2 (germline): MGHDK, SYGVNS. The CDR3 runs 14 residues. The CDR3 loop reads CASRAGTAKETQYF. The CDR3 nucleotides read TGTGCCAGCAGGGCCGGGACAGCCAAAGAGACCCAGTACTTC.

This clonotype has at least ten counts. The V and J genes are TRBV18 and TRBJ2-1; the D gene is possibly TRBD2 (5 bases). The CDR3 length is 15 residues. CDR1 and CDR2 from the germline V gene are KGHSH and LQKENI. V was pared by 3 bases and J by 7 bases, with 16 bases between. The CDR3 loop is CASSPPEGMGNEQFF. The CDR3 DNA sequence: TGTGCCAGCTCACCCCCCGAGGGAATGGGTAATGAGCAGTTCTTC.

This clonotype has a count of ten or more. The chain has TRBV28 and TRBJ2-5; maybe TRBD2 (5 bases). V was shortened by 6 bases and J by 9 bases, with 11 bases between the two germline ends. This CDR3 contains 11 residues. CDR1 is MDHEN, CDR2 SYDVKM, per germline. CDR3 amino acids: CASSIAGAQYF. The CDR3 DNA reads as TGTGCCAGCAGCATAGCCGGGGCCCAGTACTTC. Complete variable domain (other parts from reference TRBV28 and TRBJ2-5): DVKVTQSSRYLVKRTGEKVFLECVQDMDHENMFWYRQDPGLGLRLIYFSYDVKMKEKGDIPEGYSVSREKKERFSLILESASTNQTSMYLCASSIAGAQYFGPGTRLLVL.

This chain joins TRBV29-1 and TRBJ2-6; D gene uncertain. CDR3 length equals 17 residues. Germline assignment: CDR1 SQVTM and CDR2 ANQGSEA. V lost 1 base and J 0 bases, leaving 13 bases between the germline ends. The CDR3 sequence: CSVEAGSLSSGANVLTF. Written as DNA, the CDR3 is TGCAGCGTTGAAGCGGGCTCCCTGAGCTCTGGGGCCAACGTCCTGACTTTC.

This clonotype was detected ten times or more. This chain connects TRBV20-1 to TRBJ1-1; 7 nucleotides match TRBD1. CDR1 and CDR2 (germline): DFQATT, SNEGSKA (reference sequence). V gave up 6 bases and J gave up 1 base; unmatched junction bases: 2. This CDR3 is 12 amino acids long. CDR3 residues: CSAQGGNTEAFF. For the CDR3, the DNA is TGCAGTGCCCAGGGGGGGAACACTGAAGCTTTCTTT.

This rearrangement joins TRBV7-6 to TRBJ2-3, with D uncertain. V lost 5 bases and J 2 bases, leaving 8 bases between the germline ends. CDR1 SGHVS and CDR2 FNYEAQ come from the germline V gene. The CDR3 has 13 residues. This chain's CDR3 is CASSRKDTDTQYF. The CDR3 DNA reads as TGTGCCAGCAGCCGGAAGGACACAGATACGCAGTATTTT.

This chain uses TRBV3-1 with TRBJ2-5; TRBD1 or TRBD2 may be the D gene (5 bases each). Per the germline V gene, CDR1 is LGHDT and CDR2 is YNNKEL (reference sequence). Between the trimmed V and J ends, which lost 0 bases and 6 bases, there was a span of 11 bases. The CDR3 spans 14 residues. The DNA for the CDR3 is TGTGCCAGCAGCCAAGATCACGGGGCACAGACCCAGTACTTC. It specifies CASSQDHGAQTQYF.

The rearrangement links TRBV5-1 to TRBJ2-1; possibly TRBD2 for D (5 bases). Germline loops: CDR1 SGHRS, CDR2 YFSETQ. The V end lost 7 bases, the J end lost 9 bases, and 17 bases lay between the germline ends. The CDR3 extends over 13 amino acids. The CDR3 nucleotides read TGCGCCAGCCTCGCAACATCTAGCAGTGAGCAGTTCTTC. Amino acids: CASLATSSSEQFF.

The J gene is TRBJ1-5, the V gene TRBV28, with 8 positions matching TRBD1. CDR1 and CDR2 (germline): MDHEN, SYDVKM. The V and J ends lost 5 bases and 2 bases, in that order; junction bases with no gene match: 8. The CDR3 length is 16 residues. The CDR3, as DNA: TGTGCCAGCAGTCTCCAGGGGGCAGGGGGCAATCAGCCCCAGCATTTT. Its protein product is CASSLQGAGGNQPQHF.

This clonotype was seen repeatedly, ten times or more. CDR3 in amino acids: CASSFAAIEQYF. The CDR3 coding sequence is TGTGCCAGCAGCTTTGCCGCGATCGAGCAGTACTTC. The V and J genes are TRBV7-2 and TRBJ2-7, with D unclear. Trimming removed 3 bases at V and 6 bases at J, with 9 bases between. The CDR3 sequence is 12 residues long. Looked up from germline, CDR1 is SGHTA and CDR2 is FQGNSA.

The V call is TRBV7-9, the J call TRBJ2-4; unclear D gene. This CDR3 is 15 amino acids long. Germline assignment: CDR1 SEHNR and CDR2 FQNEAQ (reference sequence). Deletions cut 1 base from V and 9 bases from J, with 16 bases between. The DNA for the CDR3 is TGTGCCAGCAGCTTAGTAAGATGGAGTAAGAGCATTCAGTACTTC. Residues: CASSLVRWSKSIQYF.

This clonotype was observed at least ten times. The chain joins TRBV28 to TRBJ2-7, with TRBD1 as a possible D gene (6 bases). CDR1 is MDHEN, CDR2 SYDVKM, per germline. The CDR3 has 15 residues. The V end was cut by 3 bases, the J end by 3 bases, with 15 bases between. CDR3 coding DNA: TGTGCCAGCAGTTTGGACTCCAGGGGTCTCTACGAGCAGTACTTC. It encodes CASSLDSRGLYEQYF.

This clonotype was found many times. The chain joins TRBV3-1 to TRBJ2-3, with 9 positions matching TRBD2. This CDR3 spans 15 amino acids. Losses at the gene ends were 1 base for V and 8 bases for J; bases not matched to a gene: 7. From germline, CDR1 is LGHDT and CDR2 YNNKEL (reference sequence). The CDR3 sequence: CASSQGSGSGSTQYF. The CDR3 DNA reads TGTGCCAGCAGCCAAGGTAGCGGGAGCGGATCTACGCAGTATTTT.

This clonotype was observed at least ten times. V usage is TRBV2 and J usage is TRBJ2-5, with 12 bases matching TRBD1. J gave up 4 bases and V 7 bases, and 10 bases lay outside the gene matches. Germline CDR1 and CDR2: SNHLY and FYNNEI. The CDR3 loop spans 16 amino acids. CDR3: CASMMGQGARRETQYF. The CDR3, as DNA: TGTGCCAGCATGATGGGACAGGGGGCGCGTCGAGAGACCCAGTACTTC.